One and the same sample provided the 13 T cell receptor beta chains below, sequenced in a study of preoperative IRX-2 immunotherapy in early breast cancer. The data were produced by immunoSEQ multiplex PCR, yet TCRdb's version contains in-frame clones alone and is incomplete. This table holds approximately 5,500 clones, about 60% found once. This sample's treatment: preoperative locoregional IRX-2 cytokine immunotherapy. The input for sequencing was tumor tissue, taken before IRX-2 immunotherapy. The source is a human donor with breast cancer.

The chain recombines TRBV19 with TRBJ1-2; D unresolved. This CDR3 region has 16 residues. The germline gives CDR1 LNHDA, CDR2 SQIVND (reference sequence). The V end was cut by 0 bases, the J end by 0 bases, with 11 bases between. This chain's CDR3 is CASSIDHTSSNYGYTF. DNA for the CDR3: TGTGCCAGTAGTATAGACCACACCAGCTCTAACTATGGCTACACCTTC.

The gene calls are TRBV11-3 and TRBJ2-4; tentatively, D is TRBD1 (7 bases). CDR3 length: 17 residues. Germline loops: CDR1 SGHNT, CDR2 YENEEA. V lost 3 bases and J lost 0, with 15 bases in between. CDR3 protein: CASSLAGQGGAKNIQYF. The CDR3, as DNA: TGTGCCAGCAGCTTGGCTGGGCAGGGGGGAGCCAAAAACATTCAGTACTTC.

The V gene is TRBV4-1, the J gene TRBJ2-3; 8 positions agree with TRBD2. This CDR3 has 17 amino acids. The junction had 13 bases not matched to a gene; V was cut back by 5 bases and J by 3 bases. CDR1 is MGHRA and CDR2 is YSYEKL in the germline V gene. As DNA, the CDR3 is TGCGCCAGCAGCAATCGGGCGGGAGGTACGGGGACAGATACGCAGTATTTT. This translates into CASSNRAGGTGTDTQYF.

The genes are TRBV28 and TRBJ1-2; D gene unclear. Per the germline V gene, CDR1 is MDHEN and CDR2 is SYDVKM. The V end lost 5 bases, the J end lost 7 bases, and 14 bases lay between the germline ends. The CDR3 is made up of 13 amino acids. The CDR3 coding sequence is TGTGCCAGCAGTCTTGGGCGTGTTGGTGGCTACACCTTC. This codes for CASSLGRVGGYTF.

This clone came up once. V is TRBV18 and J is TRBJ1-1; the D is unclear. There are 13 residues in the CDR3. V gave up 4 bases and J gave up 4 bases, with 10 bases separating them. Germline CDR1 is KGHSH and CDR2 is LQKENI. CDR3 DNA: TGTGCCAGCTCACAGACTGCTGGCACTGAAGCTTTCTTT. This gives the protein CASSQTAGTEAFF.

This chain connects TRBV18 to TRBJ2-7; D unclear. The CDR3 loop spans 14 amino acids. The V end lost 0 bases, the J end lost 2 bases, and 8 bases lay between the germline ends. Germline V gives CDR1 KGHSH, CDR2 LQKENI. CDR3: CASSPPKGTYEQYF. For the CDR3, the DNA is TGTGCCAGCTCACCACCGAAGGGAACCTACGAGCAGTACTTC.

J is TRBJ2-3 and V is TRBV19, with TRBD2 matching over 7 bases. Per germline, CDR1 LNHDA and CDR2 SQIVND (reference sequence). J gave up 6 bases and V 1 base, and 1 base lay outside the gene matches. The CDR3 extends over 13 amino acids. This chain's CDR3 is CASSIGREDTQYF. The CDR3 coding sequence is TGTGCCAGTAGTATAGGGCGGGAGGATACGCAGTATTTT.

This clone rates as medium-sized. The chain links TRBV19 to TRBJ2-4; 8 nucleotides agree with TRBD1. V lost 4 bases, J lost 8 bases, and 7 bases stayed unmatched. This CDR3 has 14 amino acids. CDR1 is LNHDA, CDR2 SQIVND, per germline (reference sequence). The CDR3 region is CASSRSTGEDIQYF. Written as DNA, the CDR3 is TGTGCCAGTAGTAGGTCGACAGGGGAAGACATTCAGTACTTC.

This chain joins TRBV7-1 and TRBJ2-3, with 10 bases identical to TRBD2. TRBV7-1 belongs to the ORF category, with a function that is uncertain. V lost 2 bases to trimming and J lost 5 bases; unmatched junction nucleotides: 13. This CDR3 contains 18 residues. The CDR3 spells CASSSRTSGDIRVDTQYF. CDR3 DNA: TGTGCCAGCAGCTCAAGGACTAGCGGAGACATTAGAGTAGATACGCAGTATTTT.

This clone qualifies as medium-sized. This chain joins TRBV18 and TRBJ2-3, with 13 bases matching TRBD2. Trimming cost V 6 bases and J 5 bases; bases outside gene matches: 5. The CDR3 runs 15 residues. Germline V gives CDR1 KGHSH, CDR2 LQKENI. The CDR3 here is CASSSGTSGIDTQYF. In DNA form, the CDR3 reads TGTGCCAGCTCTTCCGGGACTAGCGGGATAGATACGCAGTATTTT. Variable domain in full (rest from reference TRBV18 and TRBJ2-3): NAGVMQNPRHLVRRRGQEARLRCSPMKGHSHVYWYRQLPEEGLKFMVYLQKENIIDESGMPKERFSAEFPKEGPSILRIQQVVRGDSAAYFCASSSGTSGIDTQYFGPGTRLTVL.

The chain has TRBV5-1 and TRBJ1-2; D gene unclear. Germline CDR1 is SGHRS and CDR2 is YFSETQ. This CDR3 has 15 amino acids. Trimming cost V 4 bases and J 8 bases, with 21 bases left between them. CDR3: CASSIRTDAAGGYTF. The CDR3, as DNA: TGCGCCAGCAGCATAAGGACGGACGCCGCGGGGGGCTACACCTTC.

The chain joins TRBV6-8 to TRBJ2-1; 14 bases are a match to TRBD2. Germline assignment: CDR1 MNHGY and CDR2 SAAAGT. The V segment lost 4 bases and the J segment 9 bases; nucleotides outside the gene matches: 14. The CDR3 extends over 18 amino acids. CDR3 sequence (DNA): TGTGCCAGCAGTTTATCGCGACGACTAGCGGGAGGGCCGGGTGAGCAGTTCTTC. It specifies CASSLSRRLAGGPGEQFF.

As DNA, the CDR3 is TGTGCCAGCAGTTACGCGGTAAAGAACACCGGGGAGCTGTTTTTT. Translation: CASSYAVKNTGELFF. The chain uses TRBV6-8 and TRBJ2-2; no firm D call. Germline V gene data show CDR1 as MNHGY and CDR2 as SAAAGT. Trimming pared 2 bases from V and 1 base from J, leaving 8 bases between. The CDR3 runs to 15 residues.